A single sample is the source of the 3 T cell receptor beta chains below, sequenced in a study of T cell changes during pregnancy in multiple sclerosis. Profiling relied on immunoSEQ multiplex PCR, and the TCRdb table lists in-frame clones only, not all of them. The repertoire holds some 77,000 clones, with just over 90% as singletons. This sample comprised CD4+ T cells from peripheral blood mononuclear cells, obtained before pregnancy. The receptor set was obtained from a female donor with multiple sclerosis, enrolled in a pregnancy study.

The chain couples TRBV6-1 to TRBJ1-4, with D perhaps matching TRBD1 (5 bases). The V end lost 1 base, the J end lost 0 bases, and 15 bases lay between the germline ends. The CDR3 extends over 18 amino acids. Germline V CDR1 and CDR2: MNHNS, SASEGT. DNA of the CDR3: TGTGCCAGCAGTGAAGTGACAGTTCTTTTCGCAACTAATGAAAAACTGTTTTTT. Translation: CASSEVTVLFATNEKLFF.

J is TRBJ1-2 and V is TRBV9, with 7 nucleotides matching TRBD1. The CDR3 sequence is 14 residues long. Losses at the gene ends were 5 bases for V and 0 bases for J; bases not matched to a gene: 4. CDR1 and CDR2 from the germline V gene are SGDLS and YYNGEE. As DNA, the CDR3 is TGTGCCAGCAGTGGACAGGTAGCTAACTATGGCTACACCTTC. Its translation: CASSGQVANYGYTF.

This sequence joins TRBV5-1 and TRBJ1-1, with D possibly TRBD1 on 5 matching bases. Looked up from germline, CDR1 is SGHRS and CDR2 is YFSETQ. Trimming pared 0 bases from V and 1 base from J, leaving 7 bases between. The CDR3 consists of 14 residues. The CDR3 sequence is CASSLAQGNTEAFF. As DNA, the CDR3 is TGCGCCAGCAGCTTGGCCCAGGGGAACACTGAAGCTTTCTTT. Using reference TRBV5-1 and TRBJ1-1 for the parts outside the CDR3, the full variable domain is KAGVTQTPRYLIKTRGQQVTLSCSPISGHRSVSWYQQTPGQGLQFLFEYFSETQRNKGNFPGRFSGRQFSNSRSEMNVSTLELGDSALYLCASSLAQGNTEAFFGQGTRLTVV.